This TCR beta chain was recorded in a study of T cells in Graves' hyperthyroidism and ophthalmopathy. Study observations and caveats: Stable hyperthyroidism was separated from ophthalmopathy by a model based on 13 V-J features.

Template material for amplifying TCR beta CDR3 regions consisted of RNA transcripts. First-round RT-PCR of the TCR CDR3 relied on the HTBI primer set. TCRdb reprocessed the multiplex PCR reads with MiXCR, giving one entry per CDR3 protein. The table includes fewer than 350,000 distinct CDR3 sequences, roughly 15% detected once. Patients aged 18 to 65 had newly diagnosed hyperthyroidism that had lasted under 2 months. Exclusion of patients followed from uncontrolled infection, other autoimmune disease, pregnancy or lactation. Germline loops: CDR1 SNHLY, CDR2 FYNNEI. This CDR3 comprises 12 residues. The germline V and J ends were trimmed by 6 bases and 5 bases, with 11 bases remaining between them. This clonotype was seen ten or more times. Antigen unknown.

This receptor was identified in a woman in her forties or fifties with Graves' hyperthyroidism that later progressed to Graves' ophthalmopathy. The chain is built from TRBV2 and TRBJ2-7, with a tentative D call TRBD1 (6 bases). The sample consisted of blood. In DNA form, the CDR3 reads TGTGCCAGCAGGGGACCAGGGGACGAGCAGTACTTC. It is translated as CASRGPGDEQYF. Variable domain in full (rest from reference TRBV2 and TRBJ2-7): EPEVTQTPSHQVTQMGQEVILRCVPISNHLYFYWYRQILGQKVEFLVSFYNNEISEKSEIFDDQFSVERPDGSNFTLKIRSTKLEDSAMYFCASRGPGDEQYFGPGTRLTVT.